Below are 4 T cell receptor beta chains sequenced from a single sample in a study of lymphopenia after photon versus proton radiotherapy. The data were produced by immunoSEQ multiplex PCR, yet TCRdb's version contains in-frame clones alone and is incomplete. The sample carries fewer than 70,000 clones, 80% to 90% recorded once. The sequencing here drew on peripheral blood, taken from a patient treated with proton-based radiotherapy. Every receptor here comes from a man at least 80 years old with esophageal cancer.

The rearrangement links TRBV5-1 to TRBJ2-1; D is undetermined. CDR1 and CDR2 (germline): SGHRS, YFSETQ. The V and J ends lost 0 bases and 2 bases respectively, with 6 bases between them. CDR3 length equals 14 residues. The CDR3 here is CASSLDTTYNEQFF. The CDR3 DNA follows: TGCGCCAGCAGCTTGGATACAACCTACAATGAGCAGTTCTTC.

The rearrangement links TRBV7-9 to TRBJ1-5; a possible D gene is TRBD1 (5 bases). Germline CDR1 is SEHNR and CDR2 is FQNEAQ (reference sequence). V lost 3 bases to trimming and J lost 6 bases, with 9 bases between them. The CDR3 is 13 residues long. CDR3 residues: CASSFWRGQPQHF. CDR3 bases: TGTGCCAGCAGCTTTTGGAGGGGTCAGCCCCAGCATTTT.

The chain couples TRBV18 to TRBJ2-7, with TRBD2 as a possible D gene (6 bases). V lost 6 bases and J lost 4, with 22 bases in between. Germline values: CDR1 KGHSH, CDR2 LQKENI. CDR3 length equals 16 residues. The CDR3 reads CASSLNSGTERYEQYF. The CDR3 nucleotides are TGTGCCAGCTCCCTCAATTCCGGGACTGAGAGGTACGAGCAGTACTTC. Together with reference TRBV18 and TRBJ2-7, the CDR3 gives the full variable domain: NAGVMQNPRHLVRRRGQEARLRCSPMKGHSHVYWYRQLPEEGLKFMVYLQKENIIDESGMPKERFSAEFPKEGPSILRIQQVVRGDSAAYFCASSLNSGTERYEQYFGPGTRLTVT.

The rearrangement links TRBV7-2 to TRBJ1-5; the D is unclear. The CDR3 runs to 14 residues. V lost 0 bases, J lost 5 bases, and 8 bases lay in between. CDR1 is SGHTA and CDR2 is FQGNSA in the germline V gene. The CDR3 loop is CASSLAPGYQPQHF. In DNA, the CDR3 is TGTGCCAGCAGCTTAGCGCCCGGGTATCAGCCCCAGCATTTT.